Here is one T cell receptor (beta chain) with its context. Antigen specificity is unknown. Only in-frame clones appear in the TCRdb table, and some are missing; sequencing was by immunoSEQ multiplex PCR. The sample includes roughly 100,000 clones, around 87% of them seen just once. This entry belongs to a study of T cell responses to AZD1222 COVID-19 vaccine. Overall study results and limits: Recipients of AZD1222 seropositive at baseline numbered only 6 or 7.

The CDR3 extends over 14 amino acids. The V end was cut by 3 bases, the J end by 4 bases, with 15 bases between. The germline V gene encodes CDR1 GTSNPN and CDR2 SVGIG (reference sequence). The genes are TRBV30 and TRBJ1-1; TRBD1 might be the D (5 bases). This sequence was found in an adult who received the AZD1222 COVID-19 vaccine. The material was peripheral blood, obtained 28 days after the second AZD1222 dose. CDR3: CAWRVPGTFTEAFF. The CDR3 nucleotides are TGTGCCTGGAGGGTGCCCGGGACGTTCACTGAAGCTTTCTTT.